The T cell receptor beta chain described here comes from a study of T cells after yellow fever vaccination (dated by TCRdb to about 2019). Turning to the overall study: The SMART-Seq v4 Ultra Low Input RNA kit was used to prepare libraries from fractions with low cell numbers. Bulk TCR alpha and beta repertoires were sequenced longitudinally to track T-cell clones before and after primary and booster YFV17D yellow fever vaccination. Two healthy male donors, one aged 18 to 29 and one aged 30 to 40 years, made up the cohort. Bulk PBMC replicates and cell subsets were isolated from blood drawn at multiple timepoints before and after both primary and secondary immunization.

Trimming removed 4 bases from V and 6 bases from J; the gene matches leave 13 bases unexplained. From the germline V gene, CDR1 is SGHTA and CDR2 is FQGNSA. The CDR3, from cysteine to phenylalanine, totals 17 residues. The kept DNA is CDR3 alone, 51 bases in frame from the first base. TCR cDNA was synthesized by 5'RACE template switching, through which a universal primer site and unique molecular identifiers were introduced. Priming for cDNA synthesis came from both the TCR alpha and TCR beta constant segments. Library amplification used two PCR steps, and the second PCR step added sample barcodes and sequencing adapters. Sequencing of the libraries was done on either Illumina HiSeq 2500 (2x100 bp) or NovaSeq (2x150 bp). The original methods were these. MIGEC was used to demultiplex reads and collapse the reads into UMI consensus sequences, and MiXCR was used for V(D)J alignment. Using edgeR on replicate PBMC samples, clonotypes were called vaccine-responding if FDR was below 0.01 and the log2 fold change was above 5 up to day 15. Each bulk clonotype was labeled CD4 or CD8 based on which sequenced repertoire, CD4 or CD8, contained the clonotype at higher abundance. The raw public reads went through TCRdb reprocessing: fastp at Q25, MiXCR clone calling, in-frame beta chains kept. Each entry is one CDR3 protein sequence, shown with its most common DNA and genes. The V and J calls were not made by the authors but by TCRdb's processing. The sample table records a few hundred thousand distinct CDR3 sequences; 6.2% of these occur just once. The ten largest clones take up approximately 15% of the sample.

Explained via the paper, the treatment or condition label denotes: live attenuated yellow fever vaccine strain. At each blood-draw timepoint, two biological replicates of bulk PBMCs were obtained. PBMCs were isolated from peripheral blood using a standard Ficoll-Paque protocol. TriZol was used to extract RNA from bulk PBMCs, CD4 and CD8 fractions, and dextramer-positive and dextramer-negative fractions. Findings and caveats that apply to the study as a whole: The secondary T-cell response was found to be weaker but faster than the primary response, with a peak reached on day 5 rather than on day 15. Because abundant contaminating clonotypes from the bulk population could be contained in FACS-sorted repertoires, computational filtering was required. A small fraction of clonotypes appeared in both the CD4 and CD8 compartments, likely as a result of convergent recombination. Most clones expanded after primary vaccination (around 96% of CD4 and around 88% of CD8) were re-detected after the booster, suggesting that broad memory maintenance occurred. Because the study included only two donors, the extent to which the findings can be generalized is limited.

This clonotype has more than one count but fewer than ten. No cognate antigen has been identified for it. One base away there is no much larger clone; base qualities are not given. The sequence came from a man aged 30 to 45 who received the YFV17D yellow fever vaccine. The material was PBMCs, obtained 5 days after the yellow fever booster vaccination. The sequence is built from TRBV7-2 and TRBJ2-1; 9 central bases correspond to TRBD2. The CDR3 region has the sequence CASSSRFSGSTRNEQFF. The bases are TGTGCCAGCAGCTCACGGTTTAGCGGGAGTACTCGCAATGAGCAGTTCTTC.